This T cell receptor (beta chain) was sequenced in a study of high-grade serous ovarian cancer treatment subgroups. For the study at large: Mean per sample: around 14,000 reads, several thousand unique TCR beta rearrangements. Study-wide findings and caveats: Same-patient tumor repertoires overlapped at about 0.095 to 0.85; different patients barely overlapped. CDR1 and CDR2 were left unanalyzed; analyses focused on CDR3. Bulk tumor TCR sequencing gave no spatial information.

Tumor samples were taken before definitive surgery or chemotherapy. Measured with immunoSEQ multiplex PCR; TCRdb has only the in-frame clones, and not every one. The sample records some 7,000 clones, approximately 72% being singletons. Regarding this clone: Its cognate antigen is unknown.

CDR3 length: 16 amino acids. The sequencing sample was made of tumor tissue. This sequence originates from a human donor with high-grade serous ovarian cancer. The V gene is TRBV21-1, the J gene TRBJ1-1; TRBD1 is taken as the D call from the table, unchecked against the DNA. TRBV21-1 is shown as a pseudogene. The CDR3 spells CASSPPDRLRNTEAFF. The CDR3 nucleotides read TGTGCCAGCAGCCCTCCGGACAGACTGAGGAACACTGAAGCTTTCTTT.